A selection of T cell receptor beta chains follows, all from one sample in a study of T cell changes during pregnancy in multiple sclerosis. Repertoires were generated with immunoSEQ multiplex PCR, while TCRdb's copy carries only in-frame clones and drops some. Here the sample spans around 110,000 clones, 85% to 95% being singletons. Sequencing was performed on peripheral blood, taken in the third trimester of pregnancy. The receptors originated from a female donor in good health, enrolled as a control in a pregnancy study. The CDR3 runs from the conserved cysteine through the conserved F or W. Each record gives: V gene, J gene, D gene, clone size, CDR3 DNA, CDR3 protein. D genes are given only for firm matches. Clone size is not always given. Where it is, it says once, few, many or a class for expanded clones.

v_gene: TRBV5-1; j_gene: TRBJ2-3; d_gene: NA; abundance: NA; CDR3nt: TGCGCCAGCAGCTTGGGGCAGAGCACAGATACGCAGTATTTT; CDR3aa: CASSLGQSTDTQYF
v_gene: TRBV7-2; j_gene: TRBJ1-2; d_gene: TRBD1; abundance: NA; CDR3nt: TGTGCCAGCAGCCCGCAACCTGGGACAGGGAACTATGGCTACACCTTC; CDR3aa: CASSPQPGTGNYGYTF
v_gene: TRBV4-3; j_gene: TRBJ1-5; d_gene: NA; abundance: once; CDR3nt: TGCGCCAGCAGCCAGACTTTTGAAAATCAGCCCCAGCATTTT; CDR3aa: CASSQTFENQPQHF
v_gene: TRBV19; j_gene: TRBJ2-7; d_gene: TRBD1; abundance: NA; CDR3nt: TGTGCCAGTAGTATGGACAGGGAAACCTACGAGCAGTACTTC; CDR3aa: CASSMDRETYEQYF
v_gene: TRBV28; j_gene: TRBJ2-2; d_gene: TRBD2; abundance: NA; CDR3nt: TGTGCCAGCAGTTCCGGGGGGGCCGGCACCGGGGAGCTGTTTTTT; CDR3aa: CASSSGGAGTGELFF
v_gene: TRBV5-4; j_gene: TRBJ1-3; d_gene: NA; abundance: NA; CDR3nt: TGTGCCAGCAGCTTGCCAGGGGCCAACTCTGGAAACACCATATATTTT; CDR3aa: CASSLPGANSGNTIYF
v_gene: TRBV5-1; j_gene: TRBJ2-1; d_gene: NA; abundance: NA; CDR3nt: TGCGCCAGCAGCTTTCTACAGGGCGCAAACAATGAGCAGTTCTTC; CDR3aa: CASSFLQGANNEQFF
v_gene: TRBV10-1; j_gene: TRBJ1-5; d_gene: TRBD1; abundance: NA; CDR3nt: TGCGCCAGCACCGACACGGAAGACAGGGATCAGCCCCAGCATTTT; CDR3aa: CASTDTEDRDQPQHF
v_gene: TRBV7-2; j_gene: TRBJ2-2; d_gene: NA; abundance: NA; CDR3nt: TGTGCCAGCACCCGTCGGGGCGGGGGCCTTAACACCGGGGAGCTGTTTTTT; CDR3aa: CASTRRGGGLNTGELFF
v_gene: TRBV5-1; j_gene: TRBJ1-1; d_gene: TRBD1; abundance: NA; CDR3nt: TGCGCCAGCAGCTTGGCGGACAGGACGGGGACTGAAGCTTTCTTT; CDR3aa: CASSLADRTGTEAFF
v_gene: TRBV5-6; j_gene: TRBJ1-1; d_gene: NA; abundance: NA; CDR3nt: TGTGCCAGCAGCTGGGGCTCCGGGCCCTTAAACACTGAAGCTTTCTTT; CDR3aa: CASSWGSGPLNTEAFF
v_gene: TRBV15; j_gene: TRBJ2-7; d_gene: TRBD1; abundance: NA; CDR3nt: TGTGCCACCAGCAGAGAGGGACAGTTGACGTACGAGCAGTACTTC; CDR3aa: CATSREGQLTYEQYF
v_gene: TRBV5-1; j_gene: TRBJ2-7; d_gene: TRBD1; abundance: once; CDR3nt: TGCGCCAGTAGCTGGGGTGACAGGGCCTACGAGCAGTACTTC; CDR3aa: CASSWGDRAYEQYF
v_gene: TRBV6-5; j_gene: TRBJ1-2; d_gene: TRBD1; abundance: NA; CDR3nt: TGTGCCAGCACTACGAGGGGGCGAGGTGGCTACACCTTC; CDR3aa: CASTTRGRGGYTF
v_gene: TRBV25-1; j_gene: TRBJ2-5; d_gene: TRBD2; abundance: NA; CDR3nt: TGTGCCAGCACCCCGGCGGGGGTTGAGACCCAGTACTTC; CDR3aa: CASTPAGVETQYF
v_gene: TRBV4-1; j_gene: TRBJ2-2; d_gene: TRBD1; abundance: NA; CDR3nt: TGCGCCAGCAGCCAAAGGACAGGGGCCGGGGGGGAGCTGTTTTTT; CDR3aa: CASSQRTGAGGELFF
v_gene: TRBV6-5; j_gene: TRBJ1-4; d_gene: NA; abundance: NA; CDR3nt: TGTGCCAGCAGTTACACAGGTGGAACTAATGAAAAACTGTTTTTT; CDR3aa: CASSYTGGTNEKLFF
v_gene: TRBV6-5; j_gene: TRBJ2-7; d_gene: NA; abundance: NA; CDR3nt: TGTGCCCTAACGAAACACGAGCAGTACTTC; CDR3aa: CALTKHEQYF
v_gene: TRBV7-6; j_gene: TRBJ2-6; d_gene: NA; abundance: NA; CDR3nt: TGTGCCAGCAGCGCGTACTCTGGGGCCAACGTCCTGACTTTC; CDR3aa: CASSAYSGANVLTF
v_gene: TRBV19; j_gene: TRBJ1-1; d_gene: TRBD1; abundance: NA; CDR3nt: TGTGCCAGTAGTAATCCCGGGAACAGGGGGGACACTGAAGCTTTCTTT; CDR3aa: CASSNPGNRGDTEAFF